Shown below are 10 T cell receptor beta chains from a single sample sequenced in a study of siplizumab effects on memory and regulatory T cells (dated by TCRdb to between 2019 and 2020). Receptor libraries were prepared by the immunoSEQ multiplex PCR assay. Not all clones reach the TCRdb copy of this immuneACCESS table, which keeps in-frame sequences only. Checked studies attribute under half of the gap to unresolved V genes and leave the rest unexplained. This sample has approximately 100,000 clones in its table, and over 90% of those were observed once. Together, the top ten hold 0.62% of the sample. The sample was Tregs sorted from blood. All receptors come from a human donor in good health.

This sequence joins TRBV5-1 and TRBJ1-5; tentatively, D is TRBD1 (6 bases). V lost 3 bases and J lost 4, with 8 bases in between. The germline gives CDR1 SGHRS, CDR2 YFSETQ. CDR3 length: 13 amino acids. CDR3 loop: CASSWDTNQPQHF. The CDR3, as DNA: TGCGCCAGCAGCTGGGACACTAATCAGCCCCAGCATTTT.

V is TRBV2 and J is TRBJ2-7, with 12 bases fitting TRBD2. The germline V gene encodes CDR1 SNHLY and CDR2 FYNNEI. The CDR3 contains 15 residues. The junction had 10 bases not matched to a gene; V was cut back by 7 bases and J by 6 bases. This CDR3 reads CASKGPSGRAGEQYF. CDR3 DNA: TGTGCCAGCAAAGGGCCTAGCGGGAGGGCGGGCGAGCAGTACTTC.

The chain combines TRBV6-1 with TRBJ1-3, with 7 bases that match TRBD1. The CDR3 is made up of 15 amino acids. V lost 6 bases, J lost 3 bases, and 8 bases stayed unmatched. Looked up from germline, CDR1 is MNHNS and CDR2 is SASEGT. CDR3 residues: CASSQNRGIGNTIYF. CDR3 nucleotides: TGTGCCAGCAGCCAAAACAGGGGAATTGGAAACACCATATATTTT.

The sample holds one count of this clone. The chain combines TRBV5-6 with TRBJ2-7; TRBD2 agrees at 13 bases. The CDR3 is 15 amino acids. Germline CDR1 and CDR2: SGHDT and YYEEEE. Trimming took 2 bases from V and 3 from J; bases not matched to a gene: 2. In DNA, the CDR3 is TGTGCCAGCAGCTTATGGACTAGCGGGAGCTACGAGCAGTACTTC. Translation gives CASSLWTSGSYEQYF.

The chain is built from TRBV9 and TRBJ2-3; perhaps D is TRBD1 or TRBD2 (6 bases each). Germline V gives CDR1 SGDLS, CDR2 YYNGEE. CDR3 size: 17 residues. Trimming cost V 0 bases and J 6 bases, with 20 bases left between them. CDR3 nucleotides: TGTGCCAGCAGCGTAGACGCTTGGGGGGCCCGTATTGATACGCAGTATTTT. Translating gives CASSVDAWGARIDTQYF.

The chain carries TRBV4-1 and TRBJ1-2; 8 nucleotides align to TRBD1. The ends lost 3 bases at V and 4 bases at J; junction bases unmatched: 7. This CDR3 region has 15 residues. The germline V gene encodes CDR1 MGHRA and CDR2 YSYEKL. The CDR3 DNA is TGCGCCAGCAGCCACCTGCGGACAGGGAGCTATGGCTACACCTTC. As protein: CASSHLRTGSYGYTF.

Concerning this clone: This may come from a read error, since a much larger clone is one base off. In DNA, the CDR3 is TGTGCCAGCAGCCTAGGACAGAACACTGAAGCTTTCTTT. Translation gives CASSLGQNTEAFF. The chain couples TRBV28 to TRBJ1-1; D is possibly TRBD1 (5 bases). The CDR3 totals 13 residues. Germline V gives CDR1 MDHEN, CDR2 SYDVKM. The V end was cut by 6 bases, the J end by 1 base, with 9 bases between.

The chain recombines TRBV7-3 with TRBJ2-5; D perhaps matches TRBD2 (6 bases). V was shortened by 1 base and J by 5 bases, with 11 bases between the two germline ends. Germline V CDR1 and CDR2: SGHTA, FQGTGA. The CDR3 runs 14 residues. The CDR3 sequence: CASSLRPGRETQYF. The CDR3 bases are TGTGCCAGCAGCTTAAGGCCGGGGAGGGAGACCCAGTACTTC.

This rearrangement joins TRBV7-9 to TRBJ2-1, with 8 bases identical to TRBD2. Trimming cost V 2 bases and J 7 bases; bases outside gene matches: 13. The V gene's germline CDR1 is SEHNR and CDR2 FQNEAQ (reference sequence). This CDR3 region has 17 residues. The CDR3 reads CASSLLLGSGVWNEQFF. The CDR3 nucleotides read TGTGCCAGCAGCTTACTACTGGGTAGCGGGGTGTGGAATGAGCAGTTCTTC.

This clone has just one count. The chain links TRBV19 to TRBJ2-2; 14 nucleotides match TRBD2. The V gene end was trimmed by 4 bases and the J gene end by 3 bases; junction bases not matched to a gene: 7. Germline CDR1 and CDR2: LNHDA and SQIVND (reference sequence). This CDR3 region has 18 residues. CDR3 sequence (DNA): TGTGCCAGTAGTACAACCTCGACTAGCGGGGGGGACACCGGGGAGCTGTTTTTT. Residues: CASSTTSTSGGDTGELFF.